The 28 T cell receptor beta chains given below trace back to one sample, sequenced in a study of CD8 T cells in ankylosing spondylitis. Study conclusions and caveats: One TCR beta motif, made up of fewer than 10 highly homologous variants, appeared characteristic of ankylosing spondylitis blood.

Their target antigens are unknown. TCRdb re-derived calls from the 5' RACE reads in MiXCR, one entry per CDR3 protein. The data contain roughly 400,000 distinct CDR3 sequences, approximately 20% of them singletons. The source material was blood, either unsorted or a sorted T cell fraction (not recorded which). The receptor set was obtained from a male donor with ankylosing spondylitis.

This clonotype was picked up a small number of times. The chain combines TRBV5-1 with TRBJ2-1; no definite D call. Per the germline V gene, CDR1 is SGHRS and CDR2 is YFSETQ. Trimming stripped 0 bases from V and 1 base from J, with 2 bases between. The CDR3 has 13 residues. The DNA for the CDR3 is TGCGCCAGCAGCTTGGAATCCTACAATGAGCAGTTCTTC. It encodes CASSLESYNEQFF.

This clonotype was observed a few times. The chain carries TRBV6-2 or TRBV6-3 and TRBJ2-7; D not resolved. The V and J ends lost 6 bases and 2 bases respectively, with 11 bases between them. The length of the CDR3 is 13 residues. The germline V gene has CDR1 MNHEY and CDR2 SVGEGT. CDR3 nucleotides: TGTGCCAGCAGGACCCGAGGACCCTACGAGCAGTACTTC. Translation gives CASRTRGPYEQYF.

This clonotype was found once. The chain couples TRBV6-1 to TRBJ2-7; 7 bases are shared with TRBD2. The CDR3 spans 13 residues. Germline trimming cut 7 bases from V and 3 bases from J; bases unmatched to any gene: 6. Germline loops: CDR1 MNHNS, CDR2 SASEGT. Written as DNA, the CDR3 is TGTGCCAGCAAGACTAGCAGCCACTACGAGCAGTACTTC. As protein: CASKTSSHYEQYF.

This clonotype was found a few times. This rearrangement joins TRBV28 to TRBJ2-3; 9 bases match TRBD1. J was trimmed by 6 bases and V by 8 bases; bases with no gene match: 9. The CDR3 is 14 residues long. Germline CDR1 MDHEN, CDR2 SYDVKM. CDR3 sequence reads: CASHMDRGTDTQYF. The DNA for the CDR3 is TGTGCCAGCCACATGGACAGGGGAACGGATACGCAGTATTTT.

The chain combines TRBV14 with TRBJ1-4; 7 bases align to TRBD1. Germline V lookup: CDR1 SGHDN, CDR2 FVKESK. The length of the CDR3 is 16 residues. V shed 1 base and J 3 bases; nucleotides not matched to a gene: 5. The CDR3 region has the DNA TGTGCCAGCAGCCAAGTTTGGACAGGCTCTAATGAAAAACTGTTTTTT. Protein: CASSQVWTGSNEKLFF.

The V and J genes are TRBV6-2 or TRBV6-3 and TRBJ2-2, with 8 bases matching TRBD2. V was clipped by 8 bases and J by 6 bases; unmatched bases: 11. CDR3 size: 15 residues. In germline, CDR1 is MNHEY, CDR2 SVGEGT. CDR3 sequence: CASGGRQGYPGELFF. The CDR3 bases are TGTGCCAGCGGCGGGAGGCAGGGGTACCCCGGGGAGCTGTTTTTT.

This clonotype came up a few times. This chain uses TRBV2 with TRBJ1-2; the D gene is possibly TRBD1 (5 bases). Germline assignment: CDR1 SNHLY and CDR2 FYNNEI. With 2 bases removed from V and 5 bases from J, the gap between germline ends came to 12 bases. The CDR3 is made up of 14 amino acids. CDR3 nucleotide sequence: TGTGCCAGCAGTGAATCAGGCAGGGCTTATGGCTACACCTTC. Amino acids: CASSESGRAYGYTF.

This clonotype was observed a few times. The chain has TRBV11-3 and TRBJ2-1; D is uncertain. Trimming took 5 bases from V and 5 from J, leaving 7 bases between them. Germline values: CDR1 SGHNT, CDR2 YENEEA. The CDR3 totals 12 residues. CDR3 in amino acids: CASSGSNNEQFF. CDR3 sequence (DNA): TGTGCCAGCAGCGGGTCCAACAATGAGCAGTTCTTC.

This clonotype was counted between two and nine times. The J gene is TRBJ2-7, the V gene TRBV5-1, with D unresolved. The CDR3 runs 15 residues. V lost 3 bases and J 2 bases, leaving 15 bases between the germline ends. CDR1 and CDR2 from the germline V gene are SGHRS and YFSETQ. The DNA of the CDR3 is TGCGCCAGCAGCTGGAGCCGCCAGGAGACCTACGAGCAGTACTTC. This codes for CASSWSRQETYEQYF. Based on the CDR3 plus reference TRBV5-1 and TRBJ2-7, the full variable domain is KAGVTQTPRYLIKTRGQQVTLSCSPISGHRSVSWYQQTPGQGLQFLFEYFSETQRNKGNFPGRFSGRQFSNSRSEMNVSTLELGDSALYLCASSWSRQETYEQYFGPGTRLTVT.

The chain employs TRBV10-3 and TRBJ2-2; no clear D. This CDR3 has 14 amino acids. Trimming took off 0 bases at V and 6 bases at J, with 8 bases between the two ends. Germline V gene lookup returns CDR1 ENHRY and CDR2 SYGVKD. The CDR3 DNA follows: TGTGCCATCAGTGAGTCAGCTAGAGCCGGGGAGCTGTTTTTT. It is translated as CAISESARAGELFF.

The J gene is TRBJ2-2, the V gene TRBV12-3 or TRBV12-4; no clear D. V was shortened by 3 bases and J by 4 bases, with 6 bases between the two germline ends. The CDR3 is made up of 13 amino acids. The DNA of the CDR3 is TGTGCCAGCAGTTTTTGGTCCACCGGGGAGCTGTTTTTT. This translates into CASSFWSTGELFF.

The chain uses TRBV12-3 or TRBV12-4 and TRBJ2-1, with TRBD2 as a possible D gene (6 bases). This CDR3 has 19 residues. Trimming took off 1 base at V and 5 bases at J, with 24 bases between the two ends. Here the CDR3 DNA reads TGTGCCAGCAGTTTAGGACGGGGACCCGGGACTCAAGTCAACAATGAGCAGTTCTTC. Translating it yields CASSLGRGPGTQVNNEQFF.

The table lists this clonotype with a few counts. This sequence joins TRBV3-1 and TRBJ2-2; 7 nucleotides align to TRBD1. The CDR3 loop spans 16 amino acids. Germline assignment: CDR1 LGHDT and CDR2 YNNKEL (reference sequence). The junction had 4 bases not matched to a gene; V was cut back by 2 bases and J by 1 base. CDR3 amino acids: CASSQSRDRNTGELFF. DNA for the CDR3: TGTGCCAGCAGCCAAAGCCGGGACAGGAACACCGGGGAGCTGTTTTTT.

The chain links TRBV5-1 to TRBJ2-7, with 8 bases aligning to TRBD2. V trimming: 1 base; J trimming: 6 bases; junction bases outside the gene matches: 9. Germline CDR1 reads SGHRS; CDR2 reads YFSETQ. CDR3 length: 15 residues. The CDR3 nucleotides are TGCGCCAGCAGCTTGTTCGGGAGGGGAGATGGCGAGCAGTACTTC. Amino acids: CASSLFGRGDGEQYF.

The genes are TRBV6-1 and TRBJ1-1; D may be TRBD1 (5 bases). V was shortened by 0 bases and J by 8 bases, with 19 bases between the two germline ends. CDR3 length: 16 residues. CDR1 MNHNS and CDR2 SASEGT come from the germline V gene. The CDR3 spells CASSEAFRGLRGEAFF. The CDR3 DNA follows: TGTGCCAGCAGTGAAGCGTTTCGGGGTCTCCGGGGGGAAGCTTTCTTT.

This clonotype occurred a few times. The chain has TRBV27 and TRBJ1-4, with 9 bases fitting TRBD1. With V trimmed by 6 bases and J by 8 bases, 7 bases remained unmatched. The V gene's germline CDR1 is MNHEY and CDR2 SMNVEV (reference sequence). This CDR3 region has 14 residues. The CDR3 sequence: CASRLGQGPEKLFF. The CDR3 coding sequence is TGTGCCAGCAGGTTGGGACAGGGACCCGAAAAACTGTTTTTT.

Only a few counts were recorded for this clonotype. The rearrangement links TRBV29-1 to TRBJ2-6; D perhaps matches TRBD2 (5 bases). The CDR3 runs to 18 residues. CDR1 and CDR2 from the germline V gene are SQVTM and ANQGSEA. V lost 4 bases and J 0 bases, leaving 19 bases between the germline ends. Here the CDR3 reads CSVGGVSVGVSGANVLTF. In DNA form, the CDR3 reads TGCAGCGTTGGAGGTGTTAGCGTAGGAGTCTCTGGGGCCAACGTCCTGACTTTC.

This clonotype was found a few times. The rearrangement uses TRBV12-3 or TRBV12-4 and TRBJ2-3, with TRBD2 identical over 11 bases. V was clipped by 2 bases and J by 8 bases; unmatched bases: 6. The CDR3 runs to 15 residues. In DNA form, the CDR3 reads TGTGCCAGCAGTTTACCGACTAGCGGGAAGGGTACGCAGTATTTT. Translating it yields CASSLPTSGKGTQYF.

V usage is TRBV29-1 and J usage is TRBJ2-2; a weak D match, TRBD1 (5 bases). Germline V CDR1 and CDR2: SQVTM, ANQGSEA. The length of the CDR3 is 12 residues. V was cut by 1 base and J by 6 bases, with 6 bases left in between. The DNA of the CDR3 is TGCAGCGTTGAAGCAGGGCCCGGGGAGCTGTTTTTT. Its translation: CSVEAGPGELFF.

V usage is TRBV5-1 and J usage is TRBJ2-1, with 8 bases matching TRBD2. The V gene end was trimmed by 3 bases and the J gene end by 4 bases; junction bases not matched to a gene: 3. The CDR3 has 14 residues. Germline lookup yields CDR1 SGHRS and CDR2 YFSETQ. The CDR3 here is CASSYTSGYNEQFF. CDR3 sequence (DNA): TGCGCCAGCAGCTATACTAGCGGATACAATGAGCAGTTCTTC. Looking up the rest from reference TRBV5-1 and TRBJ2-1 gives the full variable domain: KAGVTQTPRYLIKTRGQQVTLSCSPISGHRSVSWYQQTPGQGLQFLFEYFSETQRNKGNFPGRFSGRQFSNSRSEMNVSTLELGDSALYLCASSYTSGYNEQFFGPGTRLTVL.

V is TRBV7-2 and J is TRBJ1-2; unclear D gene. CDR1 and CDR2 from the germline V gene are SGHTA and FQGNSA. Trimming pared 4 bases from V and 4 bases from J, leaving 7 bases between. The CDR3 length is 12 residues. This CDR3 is CASSSAAYGYTF. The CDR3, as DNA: TGTGCCAGCAGCTCCGCTGCCTATGGCTACACCTTC.

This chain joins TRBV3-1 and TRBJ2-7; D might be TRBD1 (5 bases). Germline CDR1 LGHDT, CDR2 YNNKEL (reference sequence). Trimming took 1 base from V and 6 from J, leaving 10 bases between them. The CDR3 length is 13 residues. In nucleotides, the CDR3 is TGTGCCAGCAGCCAAGCTAGGGGTTTCGAGCAGTACTTC. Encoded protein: CASSQARGFEQYF.

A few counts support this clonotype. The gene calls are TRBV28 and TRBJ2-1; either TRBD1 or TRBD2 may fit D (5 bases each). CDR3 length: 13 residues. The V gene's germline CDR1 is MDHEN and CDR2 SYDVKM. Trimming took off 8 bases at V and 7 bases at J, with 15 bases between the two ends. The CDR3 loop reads CASLTTGRNEQFF. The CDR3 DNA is TGTGCCAGCCTCACGACGGGACGTAATGAGCAGTTCTTC.

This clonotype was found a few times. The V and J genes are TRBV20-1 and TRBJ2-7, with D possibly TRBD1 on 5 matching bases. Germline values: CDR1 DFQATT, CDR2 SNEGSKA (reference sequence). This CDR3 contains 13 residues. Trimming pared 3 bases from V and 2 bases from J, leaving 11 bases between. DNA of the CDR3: TGCAGTGCTAGCGCAGGGCGAGCCTACGAGCAGTACTTC. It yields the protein CSASAGRAYEQYF.

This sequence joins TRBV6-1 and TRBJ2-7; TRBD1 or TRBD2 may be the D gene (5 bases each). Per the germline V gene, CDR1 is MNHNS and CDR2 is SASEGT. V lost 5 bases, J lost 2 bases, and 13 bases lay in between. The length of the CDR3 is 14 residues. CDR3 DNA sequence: TGTGCCAGCAGTCCTCAGGGACCCGCCTACGAGCAGTACTTC. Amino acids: CASSPQGPAYEQYF.

The CDR3 region has the DNA TGCGCCAGCAGCCAAGTCGGCCACAGGGGCGGCAATGAGCAGTTCTTC. This codes for CASSQVGHRGGNEQFF. This chain joins TRBV4-1 and TRBJ2-1, with 7 bases matching TRBD1. Per the germline V gene, CDR1 is MGHRA and CDR2 is YSYEKL. Trimming took 1 base from V and 6 from J; bases not matched to a gene: 9. The CDR3 runs to 16 residues.

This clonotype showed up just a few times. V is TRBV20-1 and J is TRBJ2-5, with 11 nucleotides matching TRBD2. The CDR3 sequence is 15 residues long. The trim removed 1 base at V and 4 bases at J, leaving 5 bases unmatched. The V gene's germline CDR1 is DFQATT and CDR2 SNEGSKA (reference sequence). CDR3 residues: CSARGGLAVGETQYF. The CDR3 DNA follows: TGCAGTGCTAGAGGGGGACTAGCGGTAGGAGAGACCCAGTACTTC.

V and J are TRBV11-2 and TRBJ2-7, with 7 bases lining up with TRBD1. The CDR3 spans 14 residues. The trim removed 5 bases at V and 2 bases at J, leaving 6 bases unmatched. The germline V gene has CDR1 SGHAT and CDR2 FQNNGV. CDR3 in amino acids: CASSTLGGAYEQYF. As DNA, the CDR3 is TGTGCCAGCAGCACATTAGGGGGCGCCTACGAGCAGTACTTC.